This passage covers 10 T cell receptor beta chains from one sample sequenced in a study of identical twins. A single record per CDR3 protein comes from TCRdb applying MiXCR to the 5' RACE reads. Altogether 700,000 or so distinct CDR3 sequences are present, 8.6% being singletons, with the ten largest covering around 0.95%. This sample was also put to use in a study of yellow fever vaccine responses in identical twins.

The source material was PBMCs. These receptors originate from a woman aged 18 to 35 in good health.

The sample holds many counts of this clonotype. V gene TRBV5-1 combines with J gene TRBJ2-3; tentative D call: TRBD2 (6 bases). In germline, CDR1 is SGHRS, CDR2 YFSETQ. This CDR3 spans 14 amino acids. The V end lost 3 bases, the J end lost 1 base, and 9 bases lay between the germline ends. The DNA of the CDR3 is TGCGCCAGCAGCTGGGACTCCGGCACAGATACGCAGTATTTT. Its protein product is CASSWDSGTDTQYF.

CDR3 in amino acids: CASSVAETQYF. The CDR3, as DNA: TGTGCCAGCAGCGTAGCAGAGACCCAGTACTTC. The chain links TRBV9 to TRBJ2-5; D not certain. Looked up from germline, CDR1 is SGDLS and CDR2 is YYNGEE. CDR3 size: 11 residues. Trimming shortened V by 0 bases and J by 4 bases, and 1 base separated the two germline ends.

The V gene is TRBV3-1, the J gene TRBJ2-5; D ambiguous. V was trimmed by 0 bases and J by 1 base, leaving 9 bases between them. Germline loops: CDR1 LGHDT, CDR2 YNNKEL (reference sequence). The CDR3 length is 15 residues. The CDR3 DNA follows: TGTGCCAGCAGCCAAGAGGATAGTATCCAAGAGACCCAGTACTTC. This sequence encodes CASSQEDSIQETQYF.

A few counts support this clonotype. V is TRBV20-1 and J is TRBJ2-2; no clear D gene. Trimming shortened V by 2 bases and J by 4 bases, and 8 bases separated the two germline ends. Germline lookup yields CDR1 DFQATT and CDR2 SNEGSKA (reference sequence). The CDR3 is 13 amino acids. The CDR3 loop is CSARRLGTGELFF. For the CDR3, the DNA is TGCAGTGCTAGACGTCTCGGCACCGGGGAGCTGTTTTTT.

This clonotype was seen many times. Here the CDR3 DNA reads TGCAGCGGGGGCCGGGGACTCAACTACGAGCAGTACTTC. Translating gives CSGGRGLNYEQYF. This chain links TRBV29-1 with TRBJ2-7; tentatively, D is TRBD2 (6 bases). CDR3 length: 13 residues. The germline CDR1 and CDR2 sequences are SQVTM and ANQGSEA. The ends were cut back, 7 bases at V and 3 bases at J, with 16 bases in the middle.

This rearrangement joins TRBV6-2 or TRBV6-3 to TRBJ2-7; D possibly corresponds to TRBD1 (6 bases). Per the germline V gene, CDR1 is MNHEY and CDR2 is SVGEGT. The CDR3 extends over 12 amino acids. The germline V and J ends were trimmed by 5 bases and 6 bases, with 11 bases remaining between them. The CDR3 loop reads CASSGQGSEQYF. Written as DNA, the CDR3 is TGTGCCAGCAGTGGCCAGGGGAGCGAGCAGTACTTC.

At least ten counts were recorded for this clonotype. CDR3 in DNA: TGTGCCAGCAGTTTATTCGCGGCAAAGCAGTTCTTC. Its translation is CASSLFAAKQFF. The chain is built from TRBV12-3 or TRBV12-4 and TRBJ2-1; D is uncertain. V shed 2 bases and J shed 11 bases, with 10 bases lying between them. This CDR3 comprises 12 residues.

The chain carries TRBV3-1 and TRBJ2-5, with D hard to call. Between the trimmed V and J ends, which lost 0 bases and 2 bases, there was a span of 10 bases. The CDR3 contains 15 residues. The germline V gene encodes CDR1 LGHDT and CDR2 YNNKEL (reference sequence). The CDR3 here is CASSQDSRSQETQYF. As DNA, the CDR3 is TGTGCCAGCAGCCAAGATTCCCGGAGTCAAGAGACCCAGTACTTC.

This sequence joins TRBV7-9 and TRBJ2-7, with unresolved D. The CDR3 runs to 14 residues. Germline V gene lookup returns CDR1 SEHNR and CDR2 FQNEAQ (reference sequence). Trimming took 1 base from V and 5 from J, leaving 12 bases between them. CDR3 residues: CASSLGFGLDEQYF. In nucleotides, the CDR3 is TGTGCCAGCAGCTTAGGTTTCGGTCTCGACGAGCAGTACTTC.

This clonotype was observed at least ten times. The gene calls are TRBV6-6 and TRBJ1-5, with D possibly matching TRBD1 (5 bases). CDR1 and CDR2 from the germline V gene are MNHNY and SVGAGI (reference sequence). The CDR3 extends over 12 amino acids. The ends were cut back, 8 bases at V and 7 bases at J, with 12 bases in the middle. CDR3 loop: CASSTGGQPQHF. DNA of the CDR3: TGTGCCAGCTCTACGGGGGGGCAGCCCCAGCATTTT.